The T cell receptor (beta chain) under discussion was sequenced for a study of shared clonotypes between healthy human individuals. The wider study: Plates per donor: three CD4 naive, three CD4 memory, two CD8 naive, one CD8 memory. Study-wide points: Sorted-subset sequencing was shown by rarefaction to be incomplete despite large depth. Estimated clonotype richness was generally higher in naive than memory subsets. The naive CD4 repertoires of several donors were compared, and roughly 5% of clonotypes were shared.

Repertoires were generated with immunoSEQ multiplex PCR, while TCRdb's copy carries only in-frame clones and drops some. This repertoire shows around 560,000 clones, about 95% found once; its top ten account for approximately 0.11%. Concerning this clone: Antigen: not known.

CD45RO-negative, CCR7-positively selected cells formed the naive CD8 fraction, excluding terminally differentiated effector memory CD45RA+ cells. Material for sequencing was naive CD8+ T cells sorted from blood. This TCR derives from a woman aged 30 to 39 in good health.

The CDR3 nucleotides read TGTGCCACCCGAGGGGGAAGAGAGACCCAGTACTTC. As protein: CATRGGRETQYF. The chain joins TRBV28 to TRBJ2-5; D might be TRBD1 (6 bases). This CDR3 comprises 12 residues. V was clipped by 10 bases and J by 4 bases, with 13 bases between them. Germline-derived CDR1 and CDR2 are MDHEN and SYDVKM.